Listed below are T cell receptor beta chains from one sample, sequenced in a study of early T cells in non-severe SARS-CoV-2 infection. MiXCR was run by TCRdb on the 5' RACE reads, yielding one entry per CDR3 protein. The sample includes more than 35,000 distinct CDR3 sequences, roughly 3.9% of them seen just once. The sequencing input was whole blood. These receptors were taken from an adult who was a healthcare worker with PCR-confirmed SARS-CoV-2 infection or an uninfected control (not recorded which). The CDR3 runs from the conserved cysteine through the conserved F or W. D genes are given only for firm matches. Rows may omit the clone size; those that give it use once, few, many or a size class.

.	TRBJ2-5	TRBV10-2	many	CASSERFAGSQETQYF	TGCGCCAGCAGTGAGCGTTTTGCGGGGAGCCAAGAGACCCAGTACTTC
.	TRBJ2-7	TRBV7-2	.	CASSLDTGPYEQYF	TGTGCCAGCAGCTTAGATACCGGGCCATACGAGCAGTACTTC
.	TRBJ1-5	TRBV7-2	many	CASSLEALMQPQHF	TGTGCCAGCAGCTTAGAGGCTCTCATGCAGCCCCAGCATTTT
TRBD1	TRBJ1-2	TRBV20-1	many	CSASGQGYYGYTF	TGCAGTGCTAGTGGACAGGGTTACTATGGCTACACCTTC
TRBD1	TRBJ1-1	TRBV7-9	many	CASSTLRTGVNTEAFF	TGTGCCAGCAGCACGCTCAGGACAGGGGTGAACACTGAAGCTTTCTTT
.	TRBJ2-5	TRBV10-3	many	CAIRPGHIETQYF	TGTGCCATCAGACCGGGACACATAGAGACCCAGTACTTC
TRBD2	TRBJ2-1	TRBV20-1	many	CSARDPAGGRGWEQFF	TGCAGTGCTAGAGATCCAGCGGGAGGGCGAGGCTGGGAGCAGTTCTTC
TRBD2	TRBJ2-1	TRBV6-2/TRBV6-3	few	CASSFGRVRNEQFF	TGTGCCAGCTCTTTCGGGAGGGTAAGGAATGAGCAGTTCTTC
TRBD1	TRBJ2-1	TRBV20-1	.	CSARSGQGGDEQFF	TGCAGTGCGAGGTCGGGACAGGGGGGCGATGAGCAGTTCTTC
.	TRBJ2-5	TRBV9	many	CASSEGAGQETQYF	TGTGCCAGCAGCGAAGGTGCAGGCCAAGAGACCCAGTACTTC
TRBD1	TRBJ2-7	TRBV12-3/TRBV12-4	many	CASSFPIQGDEQYF	TGTGCCAGCAGTTTCCCCATCCAGGGGGACGAGCAGTACTTC
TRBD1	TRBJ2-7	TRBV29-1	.	CSVETGQSYEQYF	TGCAGCGTCGAAACGGGACAGTCCTACGAGCAGTACTTC
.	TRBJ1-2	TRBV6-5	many	CASSSRPQGRINYGYTF	TGTGCCAGCAGTTCGAGGCCGCAGGGTCGGATTAACTATGGCTACACCTTC
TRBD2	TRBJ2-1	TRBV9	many	CASSVGLADRGPSYNEQFF	TGTGCCAGCAGCGTCGGACTAGCGGATAGGGGGCCCTCCTACAATGAGCAGTTCTTC
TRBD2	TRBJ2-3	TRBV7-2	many	CASSPRLAGGRDTQYF	TGTGCCAGCAGCCCCCGACTAGCGGGAGGCAGGGATACGCAGTATTTT
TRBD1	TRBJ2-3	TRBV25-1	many	CANDRVRETDTQYF	TGTGCCAACGACAGGGTTAGGGAAACGGATACGCAGTATTTT
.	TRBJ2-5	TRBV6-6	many	CASSYGLKETQYF	TGTGCCAGCAGTTACGGGCTAAAAGAGACCCAGTACTTC
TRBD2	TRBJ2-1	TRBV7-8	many	CASSLGSGRAYNEQFF	TGTGCCAGCAGCTTAGGGAGCGGGAGGGCCTACAATGAGCAGTTCTTC
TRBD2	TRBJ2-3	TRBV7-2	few	CASSLTSGSTDTQYF	TGTGCCAGCAGCTTAACTAGCGGGAGCACAGATACGCAGTATTTT
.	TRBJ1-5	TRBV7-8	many	CASSPRDFGNQPQHF	TGTGCCAGCAGCCCGCGGGACTTCGGCAATCAGCCCCAGCATTTT
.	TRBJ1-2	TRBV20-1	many	CSARDSGQGSHGYTF	TGCAGTGCTAGAGATTCGGGTCAGGGTTCCCATGGCTACACCTTC
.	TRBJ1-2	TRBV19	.	CASSSLREGESNYGYTF	TGTGCCAGTAGCTCTCTGAGGGAGGGGGAGTCTAACTATGGCTACACCTTC
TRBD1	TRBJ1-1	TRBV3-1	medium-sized	CASSQASMTGGEAFF	TGTGCCAGCAGCCAAGCATCGATGACAGGGGGAGAAGCTTTCTTT
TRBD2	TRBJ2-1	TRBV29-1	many	CSVELAGGSYNEQFF	TGCAGCGTTGAGCTAGCGGGAGGGTCCTACAATGAGCAGTTCTTC
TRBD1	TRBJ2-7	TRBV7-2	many	CASSSMGQGAYEQYF	TGTGCCAGCAGTTCTATGGGACAGGGGGCTTACGAGCAGTACTTC
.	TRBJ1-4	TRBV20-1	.	CSAGPRDEKLFF	TGCAGTGCTGGGCCAAGGGACGAAAAACTGTTTTTT
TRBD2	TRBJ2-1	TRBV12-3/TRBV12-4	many	CASSSGTRGNNEQFF	TGTGCCAGCAGTTCCGGGACTAGGGGTAACAATGAGCAGTTCTTC
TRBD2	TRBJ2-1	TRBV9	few	CASSVWGSGINEQFF	TGTGCCAGCAGCGTTTGGGGTAGCGGGATCAATGAGCAGTTCTTC
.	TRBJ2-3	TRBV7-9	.	CASSEYWGRRTDTQYF	TGTGCCAGCAGCGAGTACTGGGGGCGCCGGACAGATACGCAGTATTTT
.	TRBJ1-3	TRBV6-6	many	CASSYSVMRGTRSGNTIYF	TGTGCCAGCAGTTACTCGGTTATGAGGGGCACTCGTTCTGGAAACACCATATATTTT
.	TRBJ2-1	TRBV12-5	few	CASVRDTEQFF	TGTGCTAGTGTCCGGGATACTGAGCAGTTCTTC
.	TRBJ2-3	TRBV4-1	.	CASSQSRLDTQYF	TGCGCCAGCAGCCAGTCCAGATTGGATACGCAGTATTTT
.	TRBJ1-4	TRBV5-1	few	CASSLGTELLNEKLFF	TGCGCCAGCAGCTTGGGGACCGAACTACTTAATGAAAAACTGTTTTTT
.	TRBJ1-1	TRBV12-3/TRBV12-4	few	CANGDIRNTEAFF	TGTGCCAACGGGGACATCCGGAACACTGAAGCTTTCTTT
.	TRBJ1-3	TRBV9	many	CASTSDGGNTIYF	TGTGCCAGCACTTCAGACGGCGGAAACACCATATATTTT
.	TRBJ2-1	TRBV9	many	CASSYSSYNEQFF	TGTGCCAGCAGTTACAGCTCCTACAATGAGCAGTTCTTC
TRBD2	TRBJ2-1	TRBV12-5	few	CASGLVLTVSGIRHNEQFF	TGTGCTAGTGGTTTGGTTCTCACCGTTAGCGGGATTCGTCACAATGAGCAGTTCTTC
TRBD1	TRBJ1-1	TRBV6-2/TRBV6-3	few	CASSYSPGQGPAFF	TGTGCCAGCAGTTACTCACCGGGACAGGGTCCCGCTTTCTTT
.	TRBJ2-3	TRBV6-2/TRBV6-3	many	CASRASTDTQYF	TGTGCCAGCAGAGCTAGCACAGATACGCAGTATTTT
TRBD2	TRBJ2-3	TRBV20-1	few	CSASGRVPDTQYF	TGCAGTGCTAGCGGGAGGGTCCCAGATACGCAGTATTTT
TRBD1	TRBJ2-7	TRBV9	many	CASSAGQRLYEQYF	TGTGCCAGCAGCGCGGGACAGCGACTCTACGAGCAGTACTTC
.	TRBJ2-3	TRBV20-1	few	CSASDSTGKNTDTQYF	TGCAGTGCTAGTGATAGTACAGGGAAGAACACAGATACGCAGTATTTT
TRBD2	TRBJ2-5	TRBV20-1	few	CSARGGASGTQETQYF	TGCAGTGCTAGAGGGGGGGCTAGCGGGACACAAGAGACCCAGTACTTC
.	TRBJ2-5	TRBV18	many	CASSPAGIRETQYF	TGTGCCAGCTCACCTGCAGGGATCCGGGAGACCCAGTACTTC
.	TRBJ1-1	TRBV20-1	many	CSARLHTEAFF	TGCAGTGCGAGGTTGCACACTGAAGCTTTCTTT
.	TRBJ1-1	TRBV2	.	CASSGGEFNTEAFF	TGTGCCAGCAGCGGCGGGGAGTTTAACACTGAAGCTTTCTTT
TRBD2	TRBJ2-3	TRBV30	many	CAWTLAGDTQYF	TGTGCCTGGACCCTAGCGGGAGATACGCAGTATTTT
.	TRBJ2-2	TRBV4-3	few	CASSQVGSAGELFF	TGCGCCAGCAGCCAAGTCGGCAGTGCCGGGGAGCTGTTTTTT
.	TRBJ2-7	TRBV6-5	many	CASSLEGGESYEQYF	TGTGCCAGCAGTTTAGAGGGAGGTGAAAGCTACGAGCAGTACTTC
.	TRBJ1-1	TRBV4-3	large	CASSQDSGREAFF	TGCGCCAGCAGCCAAGATAGCGGCAGAGAAGCTTTCTTT
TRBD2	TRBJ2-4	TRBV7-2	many	CASSPRLAGDGAKNIQYF	TGTGCCAGCAGCCCACGACTAGCGGGAGATGGGGCCAAAAACATTCAGTACTTC
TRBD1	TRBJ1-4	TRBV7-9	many	CASSFEGTADEKLFF	TGTGCCAGCAGCTTTGAGGGGACAGCGGATGAAAAACTGTTTTTT
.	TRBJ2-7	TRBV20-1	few	CSARGAGGEQYF	TGCAGTGCTAGAGGCGCAGGGGGGGAGCAGTACTTC
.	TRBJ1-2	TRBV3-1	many	CASSQSAPNGYTF	TGTGCCAGCAGCCAGTCGGCGCCAAATGGCTACACCTTC
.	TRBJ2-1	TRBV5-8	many	CASSLTVSSSYNEQFF	TGTGCCAGCAGCTTGACAGTTTCGAGCTCCTACAATGAGCAGTTCTTC
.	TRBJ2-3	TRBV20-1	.	CSARVPGPDTQYF	TGCAGTGCTAGAGTCCCGGGGCCAGATACGCAGTATTTT
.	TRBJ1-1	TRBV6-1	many	CASRISRDGEAFF	TGTGCCAGCAGAATTTCCCGGGACGGTGAAGCTTTCTTT